Listed here are 21 T cell receptor beta chains from one sample, sequenced in a study of human T cells and chemical hapten exposure. TCRdb redid the calling of the RACE reads with MiXCR, one entry per CDR3 protein. The sample lists around 300,000 distinct CDR3 sequences, under 8% occurring once. The sample's time point: patch test 1, 2 weeks after DPC sensitization. Treatment: therapeutic diphenylcyclopropenone sensitization with weekly scalp DPC. Sequenced material: whole blood, taken in connection with sensitization to the hapten diphenylcyclopropenone (DPC). The receptors shown here come from a woman younger than 35 with alopecia areata. Some clones in this sample may be carry-over from other donors' samples.

This clonotype was observed a handful of times. The V call is TRBV29-1, the J call TRBJ1-5; D is unclear. The length of the CDR3 is 13 residues. Germline assignment: CDR1 SQVTM and CDR2 ANQGSEA. V lost 1 base and J 7 bases, leaving 11 bases between the germline ends. CDR3 region: CSVEGPPGQPQHF. CDR3 DNA: TGCAGCGTTGAAGGGCCTCCCGGGCAGCCCCAGCATTTT. Based on the CDR3 plus reference TRBV29-1 and TRBJ1-5, the full variable domain is SAVISQKPSRDICQRGTSLTIQCQVDSQVTMMFWYRQQPGQSLTLIATANQGSEATYESGFVIDKFPISRPNLTFSTLTVSNMSPEDSSIYLCSVEGPPGQPQHFGDGTRLSIL.

This clonotype appeared a few times. The gene calls are TRBV12-3 or TRBV12-4 and TRBJ2-7, with D perhaps matching TRBD1 (5 bases). The CDR3 runs 13 residues. V was clipped by 3 bases and J by 3 bases, with 9 bases between them. CDR3 coding DNA: TGTGCCAGCAGTTTTGGGGCCTACTACGAGCAGTACTTC. Its protein product is CASSFGAYYEQYF.

This rearrangement joins TRBV2 to TRBJ2-7, with TRBD1 matching over 10 bases. Looked up from germline, CDR1 is SNHLY and CDR2 is FYNNEI. The ends lost 6 bases at V and 5 bases at J; junction bases unmatched: 4. The CDR3 is 13 amino acids. The CDR3 bases are TGTGCCAGCAGCCGGGACAGGGGCCACGAGCAGTACTTC. This gives the protein CASSRDRGHEQYF.

This rearrangement joins TRBV3-1 to TRBJ1-4; no reliable D call. V gave up 0 bases and J gave up 7 bases, with 6 bases separating them. Germline assignment: CDR1 LGHDT and CDR2 YNNKEL (reference sequence). CDR3 length: 13 amino acids. The CDR3 sequence is CASSQDPGEKLFF. CDR3 DNA sequence: TGTGCCAGCAGCCAAGATCCGGGTGAAAAACTGTTTTTT.

This clonotype was counted ten times or more. The chain employs TRBV20-1 and TRBJ1-1, with no clear D. From germline, CDR1 is DFQATT and CDR2 SNEGSKA (reference sequence). The CDR3 has 13 amino acids. V lost 8 bases, J lost 4 bases, and 17 bases lay in between. The CDR3 loop reads CSSRAPSGTEAFF. Here the CDR3 DNA reads TGCAGTTCGAGGGCCCCCTCGGGCACTGAAGCTTTCTTT.

The chain combines TRBV6-6 with TRBJ2-7, with D unresolved. Germline V gene sequence: CDR1 MNHNY, CDR2 SVGAGI (reference sequence). Trimming cost V 2 bases and J 7 bases, with 9 bases left between them. The CDR3 runs to 12 residues. In nucleotides, the CDR3 is TGTGCCAGCAGTTACACCGCTCGGGAGCAGTACTTC. Protein: CASSYTAREQYF.

The V and J genes are TRBV29-1 and TRBJ1-5; D is possibly TRBD1 (5 bases). This CDR3 has 16 residues. V shed 4 bases and J shed 0 bases, with 16 bases lying between them. CDR1 and CDR2 from the germline V gene are SQVTM and ANQGSEA. CDR3 bases: TGCAGCGTTGGGTATGGGGCAGGCCCTAGCAATCAGCCCCAGCATTTT. As protein: CSVGYGAGPSNQPQHF.

Regarding this clonotype: One junction end does not reproduce the germline sequence, and a read error may be involved. The chain combines TRBV7-7 with TRBJ2-1; no clear D gene. This CDR3 region has 15 residues. CDR1 and CDR2 from the germline V gene are SSHAT and FNYEAQ (reference sequence). In nucleotides, the CDR3 is TGTGCTAGCAGCCCTCAGAGGAGCTCCTACAATGAGCAGTTCTTC. Encoded protein: CASSPQRSSYNEQFF.

This clonotype was detected ten times or more. The V call is TRBV7-2, the J call TRBJ2-5; possibly TRBD2 for D (5 bases). This CDR3 contains 15 residues. The V and J ends lost 5 bases and 8 bases respectively, with 21 bases between them. Per germline, CDR1 SGHTA and CDR2 FQGNSA. CDR3 protein: CASSLRTGSKRTQYF. The DNA for the CDR3 is TGTGCCAGCAGCCTAAGGACTGGTTCCAAGAGAACCCAGTACTTC.

The chain couples TRBV28 to TRBJ2-7, with D uncertain. This CDR3 is 14 amino acids long. Looked up from germline, CDR1 is MDHEN and CDR2 is SYDVKM. V lost 6 bases and J 2 bases, leaving 14 bases between the germline ends. The CDR3 sequence: CASSVAGPTYEQYF. The DNA of the CDR3 is TGTGCCAGCAGCGTAGCCGGCCCTACCTACGAGCAGTACTTC. The whole variable domain, filled in from reference TRBV28 and TRBJ2-7, reads DVKVTQSSRYLVKRTGEKVFLECVQDMDHENMFWYRQDPGLGLRLIYFSYDVKMKEKGDIPEGYSVSREKKERFSLILESASTNQTSMYLCASSVAGPTYEQYFGPGTRLTVT.

In its sample, this clonotype was seen a few times. This chain joins TRBV7-2 and TRBJ2-3; 10 bases agree with TRBD2. The CDR3 sequence is 16 residues long. Looked up from germline, CDR1 is SGHTA and CDR2 is FQGNSA. J was trimmed by 4 bases and V by 0 bases; bases with no gene match: 4. The CDR3 is CASSLALLAGSDTQYF. CDR3 DNA sequence: TGTGCCAGCAGCTTAGCGTTACTAGCGGGGTCAGATACGCAGTATTTT.

This clonotype has ten or more counts. This chain links TRBV25-1 with TRBJ2-3; D gene ambiguous. Germline CDR1 is MGHDK and CDR2 is SYGVNS. Trimming left V 4 bases short and J 3 bases short, with 8 bases between. The CDR3 spans 13 residues. The CDR3 loop reads CASSAVGTDTQYF. The DNA for the CDR3 is TGTGCCAGCAGTGCCGTTGGGACAGATACGCAGTATTTT.

This clonotype was counted many times. The chain uses TRBV20-1 and TRBJ2-3; 11 nucleotides match TRBD2. Germline V CDR1 and CDR2: DFQATT, SNEGSKA (reference sequence). The CDR3 spans 16 residues. Unmatched junction bases numbered 5, after V lost 1 base and J lost 2 bases. CDR3 sequence reads: CSARGSGGAITDTQYF. The DNA for the CDR3 is TGCAGTGCTAGAGGTAGCGGGGGGGCCATCACAGATACGCAGTATTTT.

This clonotype occurred many times. The V call is TRBV27, the J call TRBJ2-7; 7 bases are a match to TRBD2. CDR1 is MNHEY, CDR2 SMNVEV, per germline (reference sequence). V shed 5 bases and J 5 bases; nucleotides not matched to a gene: 12. CDR3 length: 15 residues. This chain's CDR3 is CASSKPGLVTHEQYF. The CDR3, as DNA: TGTGCCAGCAGTAAGCCAGGACTAGTTACCCACGAGCAGTACTTC.

The table lists this clonotype with a few counts. The chain employs TRBV27 and TRBJ2-2; the D is unclear. V lost 5 bases and J 1 base, leaving 5 bases between the germline ends. The CDR3 totals 13 residues. Germline V CDR1 and CDR2: MNHEY, SMNVEV (reference sequence). This CDR3 is CASSILNTGELFF. CDR3 in DNA: TGTGCCAGCAGTATCCTGAACACCGGGGAGCTGTTTTTT.

For this clonotype: A read error may be the cause here, since a much bigger clone is one base away. The chain employs TRBV9 and TRBJ2-7, with 14 bases lining up with TRBD2. The ends lost 3 bases at V and 12 bases at J; junction bases unmatched: 8. The CDR3 spans 14 residues. Germline V gives CDR1 SGDLS, CDR2 YYNGEE. CDR3 residues: CASSEGLAGVGRYF. CDR3 in DNA: TGTGCCAGCAGCGAGGGACTAGCGGGGGTCGGGCGGTACTTC.

The chain uses TRBV7-9 and TRBJ1-2, with 8 bases lining up with TRBD1. The trim removed 1 base at V and 6 bases at J, leaving 7 bases unmatched. Germline-derived CDR1 and CDR2 are SEHNR and FQNEAQ (reference sequence). CDR3 length: 15 residues. This CDR3 is CASSLGPYRGNGYTF. The CDR3 DNA sequence: TGTGCCAGCAGCTTAGGCCCTTACAGGGGGAATGGCTACACCTTC.

This chain uses TRBV6-5 with TRBJ1-1; 7 positions match TRBD1. The CDR3 extends over 16 amino acids. Germline trimming cut 0 bases from V and 2 bases from J; bases unmatched to any gene: 6. The germline V gene has CDR1 MNHEY and CDR2 SVGAGI. The CDR3: CASSYSKYRGNTEAFF. Here the CDR3 DNA reads TGTGCCAGCAGTTACTCGAAATACAGGGGTAACACTGAAGCTTTCTTT.

This clonotype has a count of ten or more. V and J are TRBV29-1 and TRBJ2-5; D is tentatively TRBD1 or TRBD2 (6 bases each). Between the trimmed V and J ends, which lost 0 bases and 7 bases, there was a span of 12 bases. CDR3 length equals 13 residues. The germline V gene encodes CDR1 SQVTM and CDR2 ANQGSEA. The CDR3 is CSVEDTGGATQYF. As DNA, the CDR3 is TGCAGCGTTGAAGATACCGGGGGCGCGACCCAGTACTTC.

At least ten counts were recorded for this clonotype. V usage is TRBV7-2 and J usage is TRBJ1-4; no definite D call. Trimming stripped 4 bases from V and 0 bases from J, with 9 bases between. The CDR3 contains 15 residues. Germline CDR1 reads SGHTA; CDR2 reads FQGNSA. The DNA for the CDR3 is TGTGCCAGCAGCTCCGTGATTGCAACTAATGAAAAACTGTTTTTT. Translation: CASSSVIATNEKLFF.

This clonotype was found many times. The chain is built from TRBV5-1 and TRBJ1-6; 9 bases agree with TRBD1. Per the germline V gene, CDR1 is SGHRS and CDR2 is YFSETQ. The CDR3 spans 15 residues. With V trimmed by 0 bases and J by 10 bases, 5 bases remained unmatched. The DNA for the CDR3 is TGCGCCAGCAGCTTGGTGGGGACAGGGAACTCACCCCTCCACTTT. Translation: CASSLVGTGNSPLHF.